The rows below give T cell receptor beta chains drawn from one sample of a study of blood T cell repertoires in COVID-19. Profiled with immunoSEQ multiplex PCR; TCRdb holds only in-frame clones, not every one. This sample yields more than 250,000 clones, of which about 91% are seen a single time; over 1% belongs to the top ten. Sequenced: PBMCs or T cells enriched from blood (not recorded which). These receptors were obtained from a woman between 40 and 55 years old with acute COVID-19. Both conserved end residues are trimmed from each CDR3.

v_call cdr3_aa
TRBV5-5 ASTEPTGQGDTQY
TRBV10-3 AISSLTLSTDTQY
TRBV19 ASSIGQNFYGYT
TRBV19 ASSIGGPDTQY
TRBV18 ASSPPADYQETQY
TRBV27 ASSFGTNQPQH
TRBV11-3 ASSSGLAYNEQF
TRBV7-9 ASSLIRGYTFYYEQY
TRBV27 ASSADRGSQPQH
TRBV11-2 ASRKNPLAGGDTEAF
TRBV3-1/TRBV3-2 ASSLGLHNEQF
TRBV2 ASSRIGGLWGGYSNQPQH
TRBV5-1 ASSLFSGDNQPQH
TRBV11-2 ASRAASSGNTIY
TRBV5-1 ASSFASGSIYEQF
TRBV18 ASSLGGGDEQF
TRBV29-1 SVEGGRTYEQY
TRBV13 ASSTKRTGGGETQY
TRBV7-9 ASSLDWELAGQETQY
TRBV7-9 ASSLGGEQF
TRBV19 ASSPLPQGPEAF
TRBV5-1 ASSLLSDGKSREQF
TRBV11-3 ASSVGVTYNEQF
TRBV9 ASSQSGQNYGYT
TRBV19 ASSIVRDRVSGNTIY
TRBV7-9 ASSLGQHTGELF
TRBV30 AWRRLGGGTDTQY
TRBV4-1 ASSPTPSQREDYEQY
TRBV2 ASSERGLAGIHTGELF
TRBV6-2/TRBV6-3 ASSRGLASQETQY
TRBV5-1 ASSLTGAGSYEQY
TRBV30 AWSVPGGDSPLH
TRBV27 ASSPIGTLNTEAF
TRBV6-5 ASSYPGQSNTEAF
TRBV28 ATFSSGTGYEQY
TRBV12-3/TRBV12-4 ASSSPLRTEAF
TRBV6-1 ASSETGQGPYEQY
TRBV19 ASSIVRGSSNQPQH
TRBV6-1 ASSGADLVGF
TRBV28 ASSLAVREQF
TRBV2 ASKGQPGGNQPQH
TRBV24-1 ATSVGGFYGYT
TRBV7-9 ASSSLRDVNNQPQH
TRBV12-3/TRBV12-4 ASSLYSTYEQY
TRBV28 ASSYDRNTEAF
TRBV4-3 ASSQDGADIPPGNTIY
TRBV6-5 ASSYLGRTNTGELF
TRBV24-1 ATSAVGVYEQF
TRBV28 ASSFSGNSNQPQH
TRBV11-1 ASSLDRGAGKLF
TRBV10-2 ASSDRGGKETQY
TRBV28 ASRRSRRLNYGYT
TRBV5-1 ASRYGQDTEAF
TRBV28 ASSLITGLYEQY
TRBV6-1 ASSDGRNYGYT